The next 17 T cell receptor beta chains were all read from a single sample in a study of blood T cells in healthy people across ages. For the second PCR, which ran for about 6 to 11 cycles, a sample-barcoded 5' primer and a J-beta primer mix were used. TCRdb recomputed calls from the 5' RACE reads with MiXCR, one row per CDR3 protein. This sample has fewer than 2 million distinct CDR3 sequences, with roughly two fifths found just once. Sequencing was done on a sample of blood. The receptors stem from a human donor in good health.

The rearrangement links TRBV4-1 to TRBJ1-1; D is ambiguous. In germline, CDR1 is MGHRA, CDR2 YSYEKL. This CDR3 region has 16 residues. V lost 4 bases and J 7 bases, leaving 22 bases between the germline ends. CDR3 nucleotide sequence: TGCGCCAGCAGCCCCCGGGCCGGGATGGGGTTAGGTGAAGCTTTCTTT. This sequence encodes CASSPRAGMGLGEAFF.

The chain couples TRBV5-3 to TRBJ1-5; D is ambiguous. TRBV5-3 is classed as an ORF, of uncertain function. This CDR3 has 15 residues. The V end was cut by 0 bases, the J end by 3 bases, with 10 bases between. The CDR3 region has the DNA TGTGCCAGAAGCTTGGAGAGGTCCTCCAATCAGCCCCAGCATTTT. This sequence encodes CARSLERSSNQPQHF.

This clonotype has only a few counts. The gene calls are TRBV20-1 and TRBJ2-1; a weak D match, TRBD1 (9 bases). This CDR3 contains 15 residues. The V end was cut by 6 bases, the J end by 5 bases, with 20 bases between. Germline CDR1 and CDR2: DFQATT and SNEGSKA (reference sequence). Written as DNA, the CDR3 is TGCAGTGCCCCGCGGGGGGACAGGGACCACAATGAGCAGTTCTTC. It codes for CSAPRGDRDHNEQFF.

This rearrangement joins TRBV20-1 to TRBJ1-5; D is unclear. This CDR3 is 12 amino acids long. V gave up 5 bases and J gave up 5 bases, with 10 bases separating them. The germline V gene encodes CDR1 DFQATT and CDR2 SNEGSKA (reference sequence). The DNA of the CDR3 is TGCAGTGCTCCCCGACCCGATCAGCCCCAGCATTTT. Its translation is CSAPRPDQPQHF.

This clonotype was seen a few times. This CDR3 reads CASSLTPGALWGANVLTF. Here the CDR3 DNA reads TGTGCCAGCAGCTTAACGCCGGGGGCATTATGGGGGGCCAACGTCCTGACTTTC. This chain connects TRBV7-3 to TRBJ2-6; perhaps D is TRBD1 or TRBD2 (6 bases each). V shed 0 bases and J shed 4 bases, with 16 bases lying between them. The CDR3 extends over 18 amino acids. Germline V gene sequence: CDR1 SGHTA, CDR2 FQGTGA.

This clonotype was recorded only once. An end of the junction does not agree with germline; a read error may underlie this. The V and J genes are TRBV10-3 and TRBJ1-2, with D tentatively TRBD1 (6 bases). In germline, CDR1 is ENHRY, CDR2 SYGVKD. The CDR3 is 18 amino acids. The CDR3 spells CAISESPGARTVNYGHTF. The CDR3 coding sequence is TGTGCCATCAGTGAAAGTCCCGGGGCAAGGACAGTGAACTATGGCCACACCTTC.

A remark on this clonotype: A read error may account for a junction end that differs from germline. The chain employs TRBV14 and TRBJ1-1; D gene uncertain. The CDR3 has 15 amino acids. Germline assignment: CDR1 SGHDN and CDR2 FVKESK. CDR3 nucleotides: TGTGCCAGCACCCAAACATGGACGGCGAACACTGAAGCTTTCTTT. It codes for CASTQTWTANTEAFF.

This clonotype was seen a handful of times. V is TRBV7-2 and J is TRBJ2-7, with a possible D match to TRBD1 (5 bases). The CDR3 loop spans 18 amino acids. Per germline, CDR1 SGHTA and CDR2 FQGNSA. V lost 4 bases, J lost 3 bases, and 25 bases lay in between. This chain's CDR3 is CASSSQGTETATFYEQYF. CDR3 nucleotides: TGTGCCAGCAGCTCCCAGGGTACTGAGACAGCTACCTTCTACGAGCAGTACTTC.

This clonotype was observed a handful of times. CDR3 protein: CSASIGDSSSYNEQFF. In DNA form, the CDR3 reads TGCAGTGCTAGCATTGGGGACTCGAGCTCCTACAATGAGCAGTTCTTC. The chain carries TRBV20-1 and TRBJ2-1; D is possibly TRBD2 (6 bases). The germline CDR1 and CDR2 sequences are DFQATT and SNEGSKA (reference sequence). The CDR3 length is 16 residues. V lost 3 bases and J lost 0, with 15 bases in between.

This clonotype has only a few counts. The chain has TRBV7-2 and TRBJ1-2, with 7 bases matching TRBD1. Germline assignment: CDR1 SGHTA and CDR2 FQGNSA. This CDR3 has 13 amino acids. V lost 5 bases to trimming and J lost 5 bases; unmatched junction nucleotides: 5. The DNA for the CDR3 is TGTGCCAGCAGCGATAACAGGGGTTATGGCTACACCTTC. Amino acid sequence: CASSDNRGYGYTF.

The V call is TRBV20-1, the J call TRBJ2-1; the D gene is possibly TRBD2 (5 bases). Germline CDR1 and CDR2: DFQATT and SNEGSKA (reference sequence). V lost 6 bases and J 10 bases, leaving 13 bases between the germline ends. CDR3 length: 11 amino acids. This chain's CDR3 is CSADARGEQFF. CDR3 nucleotide sequence: TGCAGTGCCGATGCCCGGGGAGAGCAGTTCTTC.

CDR3 protein: CATATPGQGAYEQYF. For the CDR3, the DNA is TGTGCCACCGCTACTCCGGGACAGGGGGCCTACGAGCAGTACTTC. This chain links TRBV19 with TRBJ2-7; 11 bases agree with TRBD1. V lost 10 bases, J lost 2 bases, and 10 bases stayed unmatched. The germline V gene encodes CDR1 LNHDA and CDR2 SQIVND (reference sequence). This CDR3 region has 15 residues.

The chain carries TRBV2 and TRBJ1-1, with 7 bases matching TRBD1. With V trimmed by 6 bases and J by 2 bases, 12 bases remained unmatched. The CDR3 totals 16 residues. Germline CDR1 and CDR2: SNHLY and FYNNEI. The CDR3 spells CASSGGQAELNTEAFF. The DNA of the CDR3 is TGTGCCAGCAGCGGTGGACAGGCGGAATTAAACACTGAAGCTTTCTTT.

The chain carries TRBV6-5 and TRBJ2-1, with 10 bases lining up with TRBD1. The V gene's germline CDR1 is MNHEY and CDR2 SVGAGI. The V segment lost 2 bases and the J segment 9 bases; nucleotides outside the gene matches: 10. The CDR3 totals 16 residues. The CDR3 here is CASSYLGTGEGSEQFF. As DNA, the CDR3 is TGTGCCAGCAGTTACCTCGGGACAGGGGAGGGTAGTGAGCAGTTCTTC.

Points on this clonotype: Compared with germline, one end of the junction differs, possibly owing to a read error. The gene calls are TRBV6-1 and TRBJ2-3, with a weak D call TRBD2 (5 bases). The CDR3 covers 13 residues. Germline CDR1 and CDR2: MNHNS and SASEGT. The CDR3: CAGSEVATDTQYF. CDR3 nucleotide sequence: TGTGCCGGCAGTGAAGTAGCGACAGATACGCAGTATTTT.

The chain joins TRBV20-1 to TRBJ2-1; 7 nucleotides agree with TRBD1. The CDR3 sequence is 13 residues long. V gave up 7 bases and J gave up 8 bases; unmatched junction bases: 11. Germline V gene data show CDR1 as DFQATT and CDR2 as SNEGSKA (reference sequence). The CDR3 DNA follows: TGCAGTGTAGACAGGGCCCCTTTAGATGAGCAGTTCTTC. This codes for CSVDRAPLDEQFF.

This clonotype occurred a few times. The gene calls are TRBV7-2 and TRBJ2-5; 12 bases map to TRBD2. The J call is uncertain, as TRBJ2-7 better fits the DNA end. The length of the CDR3 is 15 residues. CDR1 and CDR2 from the germline V gene are SGHTA and FQGNSA. In nucleotides, the CDR3 is TGTGCCAGCAGCTCCAGGACTAGCGGGGTTACCGAGCAGTACTTC. It codes for CASSSRTSGVTEQYF.